This entry is about one TCR beta chain. Its antigen is unknown. Base quality data are lacking; no much larger clone is found one base away. This sample was included in a study of shared clonotypes between healthy human individuals (dated by TCRdb to the early 2020s). Notes on the research overall: The cohort comprised a couple of women and a few men aged 18 to 49 years. Leukapheresis yielded between about 0.85 and 10 billion PBMCs per donor. For each donor, CD4 naive and CD4 memory were each given three plates, CD8 naive was given two plates, and CD8 memory was given one plate. To estimate repertoire size and how much clonotypes are shared between individuals, the study performed deep sequencing of blood TCR repertoires from about 5 healthy adults. To increase sequencing depth and limit assay-specific biases, TCR repertoire library preparation and sequencing were carried out by different laboratories using diverse techniques.

TCR CDR3 regions were amplified from genomic DNA by multiplex PCR using the deep immunoSEQ assay. Extracted genomic DNA from each cell subset was distributed evenly across all wells of several immunoSEQ 96-well plates, and each plate was treated as a replicate. For sorted subsets, roughly 200 ng genomic DNA, equal to approximately 30,000 T cell genomes, was loaded into each replicate PCR. Purified libraries were measured with a Qubit 3.0 fluorometer, size-checked on a Bioanalyzer 2100, and measured again with the KAPA Library Quantification kit. Every immunoSEQ 96-well plate was sequenced on a separate single-read 150-cycle Illumina NextSeq 550 flow cell. As for the original processing: Because the immunoSEQ output held only junctional sequences and lacked quality scores, the filtering could not match the filtering applied to full-length reads. Sequences were annotated with PyIR, a Python wrapper for IgBLAST v1.9, and V/J genes and CDR3 were assigned using IMGT germline references. Reads with weak V/J assignments (E-value above 1e-6), missing CDR3, stop codons, out-of-frame junctions, or ambiguous translated residues were removed. V3J clonotypes were defined as sequences sharing an identical inferred V gene, J gene, and CDR3 amino acid sequence. The percentage overlap between two repertoires was calculated by dividing the number of shared unique clonotypes by the size of the smaller repertoire. RTK rarefaction, the Chao1 estimator, and Recon v2.1 estimates of unobserved clonotypes were used to assess repertoire richness. OLGA was used to compute generation probabilities for all TCRbeta clonotypes that the gDNA method yielded from a few donors. What TCRdb holds here is the immuneACCESS table cut down to in-frame rearrangements. Part of the clones is not present; checked against another copy, under half of the missing clones reflect an unresolved V gene, and the others are unexplained. The V and J calls and clone size are taken from that table; D and trimming were inferred from the DNA. Within this sample are under 2,000,000 clones, with 85% to 95% of them counted one time only. The ten most abundant clones make up 0.9% to 1.5% of the sample.

General findings and caveats noted by the study authors: Sampling was limited to blood, and TCR repertoires in tissue likely differ from TCR repertoires in blood. Across a handful of donors, approximately 5% of naive CD4, roughly 3.3% of naive CD8, 2.3% of memory CD4, and over 0.35% of memory CD8 clonotypes were shared. Clonotypes shared by all four sorted-subset donors showed higher generation probabilities than non-shared clonotypes. Based on pairwise subsampling, the degree of clonotype sharing among donors was expected to be affected by sequencing depth. The genetic and exposure-history diversity represented was limited by the small number of donors. Naive subsets generally had larger estimated clonotype richness than memory subsets. Even with the large sequencing depth, rarefaction of the sorted-subset datasets indicated that sequencing was incomplete.

CD8 naive samples were CD45RO-negative cells positively selected for CCR7, giving a CD45RA+CCR7+ population that excluded TemRA cells. The donors were healthy, HIV-negative adults who had no recently reported acute infections or vaccinations. Only Caucasian adults living in Nashville, Tennessee, USA were represented among the donors. After blood collection by leukapheresis, PBMCs were isolated using Ficoll-Histopaque density gradient centrifugation and then cryopreserved in the vapor phase of liquid nitrogen. Purity and quantity of every magnetically sorted T cell population were checked by analytical flow cytometry. Each sorted fraction had its genomic DNA isolated and then quantified by UV absorbance on a Nanodrop 2000c. CDR1 and CDR2 are drawn from the germline V gene: SGDLS, YYNGEE. The V and J ends are trimmed by 3 bases and 5 bases, leaving 16 bases between them. From cysteine to phenylalanine, the CDR3 is 15 amino acids long. Kept here is only the CDR3 DNA, which spans 45 bases and is read in frame from base 1.

The sequence was collected from a man between 18 and 35 years old in good health. The sequenced material came from naive CD8+ T cells sorted from blood. The cell subset or site label, as the study defines it: CD45RA+CCR7+. The rearranged segments are TRBV9 and TRBJ2-3; confidence is insufficient to name the D gene. The bases read TGTGCCAGCAGCGCTTACGGACCAGTAGGAGATACGCAGTATTTT. This yields the protein CASSAYGPVGDTQYF.